Here is one TCR beta chain with its context. The record originates from a study of CD8 T cell repertoires and HIV-1 epitope variants. Turning to the study itself: T cells were stimulated with Twenty-five Gag and Nef peptides separately. An uncultured baseline aliquot held 1M T cells.

TCRdb's copy holds only in-frame clones and misses some; the assay was immunoSEQ multiplex PCR. The table lists roughly 100,000 clones, 60% to 80% of them singletons. This sequence originates from a male donor with HIV. The sample taken for sequencing was uncultured baseline CD8+ T cells from peripheral blood mononuclear cells (PBMCs).

CDR3 coding DNA: TGTGCCAGCAGCCCATCCGACCGGGACAGGGGGGGAAATGAGCAGTTCTTC. This encodes CASSPSDRDRGGNEQFF. The chain couples TRBV13 to TRBJ2-1; 11 bases match TRBD1. Germline loops: CDR1 PRHDT, CDR2 FYEKMQ (reference sequence). Germline trimming cut 5 bases from V and 7 bases from J; bases unmatched to any gene: 13. This CDR3 region has 17 residues.